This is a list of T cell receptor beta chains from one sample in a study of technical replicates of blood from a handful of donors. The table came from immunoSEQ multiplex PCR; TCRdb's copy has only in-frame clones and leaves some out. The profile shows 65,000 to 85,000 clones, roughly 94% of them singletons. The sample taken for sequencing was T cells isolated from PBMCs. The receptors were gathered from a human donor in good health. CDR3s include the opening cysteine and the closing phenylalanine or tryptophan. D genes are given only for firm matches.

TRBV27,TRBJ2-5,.,CASNSGETQYF
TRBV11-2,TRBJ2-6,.,CASSLHGSGANVLTF
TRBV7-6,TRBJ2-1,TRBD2,CASSLELAGGPVEQFF
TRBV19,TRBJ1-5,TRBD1,CASKTGKAPQHF
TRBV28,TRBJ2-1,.,CASSLTPYNEQFF
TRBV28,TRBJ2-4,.,CASSSPGVLAKNIQYF
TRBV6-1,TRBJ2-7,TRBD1,CASSEGDRVTYEQYF
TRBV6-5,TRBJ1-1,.,CASSLSPWNTEAFF
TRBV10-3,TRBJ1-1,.,CAIHQGIEPAFF
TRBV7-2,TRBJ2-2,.,CASSAIINGELFF
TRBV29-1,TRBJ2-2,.,CSVQLANTGELFF
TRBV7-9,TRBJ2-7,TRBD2,CASSLVAGGSGREQYF